Listed below are T cell receptor beta chains from one sample, sequenced in a study of blood T cells in healthy people across ages. In TCRdb, the 5' RACE reads were re-called with MiXCR into one record per CDR3 protein. The data hold over a million distinct CDR3 sequences, with 40% to 45% observed a single time. Sequenced input: blood. The receptors here all came from a woman under 30 in good health. The CDR3 runs from the conserved cysteine through the conserved F or W.

J,V,CDR3
TRBJ2-3,TRBV20-1,CSASPSGAADTQYF
TRBJ2-1,TRBV5-4,CASSPAGLAGGLYNEQFF
TRBJ2-3,TRBV7-2,CASSLVAGGHPTPTDTQYF
TRBJ2-2,TRBV7-2,CASSRAADTNTGELFF
TRBJ2-1,TRBV4-1,CASSPGLAGSSYNEQFF
TRBJ2-7,TRBV7-9,CASSLVVAGIHNEQYF
TRBJ2-3,TRBV29-1,CSVWNSGADTQYF
TRBJ2-3,TRBV9,CASSVGGATSTDTQYF
TRBJ2-1,TRBV10-3,CAISVDWKDQFF
TRBJ2-1,TRBV4-3,CASSQLSGTGYDNEQFF
TRBJ1-5,TRBV20-1,CSARDRTGGVQPQHF
TRBJ2-1,TRBV12-3/TRBV12-4,CARRGQRRTSYNEQFF
TRBJ1-2,TRBV30,CAWSNSLRTGNGYTF
TRBJ2-5,TRBV20-1,CSARHPLETQYF
TRBJ2-7,TRBV7-9,CASSPRDRLSYEQYF
TRBJ2-7,TRBV6-5,CASRYDGEQYF
TRBJ1-1,TRBV4-1,CASSQGKAGVGTEAFF
TRBJ2-1,TRBV18,CASSLISSQFF
TRBJ2-5,TRBV4-1,CAGSQDTGLAGVQYF
TRBJ2-3,TRBV10-3,CAISDSTGGFSTDTQYF
TRBJ1-6,TRBV12-3/TRBV12-4,CASSLGAVGSPLHF
TRBJ1-1,TRBV11-2,CASSSGRTLSEAFF
TRBJ2-1,TRBV27,CASSPLRGGRHEQFF
TRBJ1-2,TRBV4-3,CASSHKGLGGYTF
TRBJ1-5,TRBV20-1,CSARGPGAGNQPQHF
TRBJ2-7,TRBV10-3,CAISELPYSYNEQYF
TRBJ2-5,TRBV20-1,CSARVVGVQETQYF
TRBJ1-5,TRBV4-3,CASSQSRGGEANQPQHF
TRBJ1-4,TRBV29-1,CSVRQGASEKLFF
TRBJ2-5,TRBV4-3,CASSHQFGDEQYF
TRBJ2-5,TRBV5-1,CASSTGTVGYNEQYF
TRBJ2-7,TRBV5-1,CASSLTELGDYEQYF
TRBJ1-2,TRBV21-1,CASSQGDPDPSGYGYTF
TRBJ2-1,TRBV6-1,CASSEIGYVINNEQFF
TRBJ2-1,TRBV4-3,CASSQATGSTSDEQFF
TRBJ1-5,TRBV20-1,CSARMLVAGGNQPQHF
TRBJ2-3,TRBV4-1,CASSPYGLATDTQYF
TRBJ2-7,TRBV5-1,CASSLDMTGYYEQYF
TRBJ2-1,TRBV12-3/TRBV12-4,CASSSRTGVSYNEQFF
TRBJ2-1,TRBV4-3,CASSQDWRSYNEQFF
TRBJ2-1,TRBV7-9,CASSTMRGTAYNEQFF
TRBJ2-3,TRBV9,CASSVGLVPDTQYF
TRBJ2-1,TRBV20-1,CSATVPGLAGGPYEQFF
TRBJ1-5,TRBV12-3/TRBV12-4,CASSLNYANQPQHF
TRBJ1-2,TRBV29-1,CSAQGARSLYGYTF
TRBJ2-1,TRBV7-2,CASSWDGTTAYNEQFF
TRBJ1-1,TRBV19,CATGDTEVYTEAFF
TRBJ2-1,TRBV29-1,CSALTSGSYEQFF
TRBJ2-7,TRBV7-2,CASSQLLPQRYEQYF